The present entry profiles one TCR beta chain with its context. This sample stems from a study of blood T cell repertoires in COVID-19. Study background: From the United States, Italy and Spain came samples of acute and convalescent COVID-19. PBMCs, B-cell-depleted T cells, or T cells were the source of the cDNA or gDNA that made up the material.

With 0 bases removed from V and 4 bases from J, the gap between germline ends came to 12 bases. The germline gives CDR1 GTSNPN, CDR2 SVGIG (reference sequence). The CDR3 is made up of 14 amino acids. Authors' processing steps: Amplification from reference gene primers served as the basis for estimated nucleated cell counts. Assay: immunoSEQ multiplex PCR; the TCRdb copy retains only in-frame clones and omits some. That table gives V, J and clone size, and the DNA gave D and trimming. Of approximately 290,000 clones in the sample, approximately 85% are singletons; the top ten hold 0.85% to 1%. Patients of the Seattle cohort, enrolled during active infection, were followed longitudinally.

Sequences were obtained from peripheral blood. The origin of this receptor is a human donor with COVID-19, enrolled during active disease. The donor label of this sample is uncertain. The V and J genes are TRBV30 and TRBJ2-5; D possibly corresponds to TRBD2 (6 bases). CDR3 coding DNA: TGTGCCTGGAGTGTAAGGAGGGGACGAGAGACCCAGTACTTC. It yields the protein CAWSVRRGRETQYF.